This T cell receptor (beta chain) is drawn from a study of patients and donors after allogeneic stem cell transplantation. This clonotype was seen many times. MiXCR, run by TCRdb on the RT-PCR reads, gives a single entry per CDR3 protein. This sample carries around 82,000 distinct CDR3 sequences, around 5% of them seen once, and the ten largest clones take less than 3%. Germline CDR1 and CDR2: MNHNS and SASEGT. Trimming pared 6 bases from V and 3 bases from J, leaving 11 bases between. This CDR3 spans 13 amino acids. The specimen was blood, either unsorted or a sorted T cell fraction (not recorded which). This rearrangement joins TRBV6-1 to TRBJ2-5; TRBD1 or TRBD2 may be the D gene (6 bases each). The clonotype was recovered from a human donor who was either an allogeneic HSCT recipient or a stem cell or donor lymphocyte infusion donor (not recorded which). It is not recorded whose cells these are; they may come from a transplant donor. The DNA for the CDR3 is TGTGCCAGCAGCGGGGGCCTCGAAGAGACCCAGTACTTC. Encoded protein: CASSGGLEETQYF.